Shown below are 25 T cell receptor beta chains from a single sample sequenced in a study of blood T cell repertoires in COVID-19. Here immunoSEQ multiplex PCR was the method, and the copy in TCRdb shows in-frame clones only, minus some. Of some 220,000 clones listed, about 78% are singletons. Source material: peripheral blood. These receptors were collected from an older woman with acute or convalescent COVID-19.

This clone was seen just once. The genes are TRBV19 and TRBJ2-7; no firm D call. The CDR3 is 14 residues long. With 2 bases removed from V and 3 bases from J, the gap between germline ends came to 11 bases. Germline CDR1 and CDR2: LNHDA and SQIVND (reference sequence). DNA for the CDR3: TGTGCCAGTAGTATACAGGCCTCCAGCTACGAGCAGTACTTC. The encoded protein is CASSIQASSYEQYF.

V and J are TRBV28 and TRBJ2-5; 8 nucleotides align to TRBD2. The CDR3 is 15 residues long. CDR1 is MDHEN and CDR2 is SYDVKM in the germline V gene. V shed 4 bases, J shed 1 base, and the junction held 5 bases outside the gene matches. CDR3 sequence reads: CASSSSGPTQETQYF. CDR3 nucleotides: TGTGCCAGCAGTTCTAGCGGGCCAACCCAAGAGACCCAGTACTTC.

The genes are TRBV19 and TRBJ2-5; 13 nucleotides align to TRBD2. J lost 5 bases, V lost 3 bases, and 6 bases had no gene match. Germline values: CDR1 LNHDA, CDR2 SQIVND (reference sequence). CDR3 length equals 16 residues. The CDR3 DNA sequence: TGTGCCAGTAGTATCTTACTAGCGGGGGGGCAGGAGACCCAGTACTTC. It translates to CASSILLAGGQETQYF. The full variable domain, in which reference TRBV19 and TRBJ2-5 provide the parts outside the CDR3, is DGGITQSPKYLFRKEGQNVTLSCEQNLNHDAMYWYRQDPGQGLRLIYYSQIVNDFQKGDIAEGYSVSREKKESFPLTVTSAQKNPTAFYLCASSILLAGGQETQYFGPGTRLLVL.

The genes are TRBV6-2 or TRBV6-3 and TRBJ2-7; a possible D gene is TRBD1 (6 bases). Germline loops: CDR1 MNHEY, CDR2 SVGEGT. V was shortened by 4 bases and J by 7 bases, with 14 bases between the two germline ends. The CDR3 runs 13 residues. CDR3 amino acids: CASSSTGHREQYF. The DNA for the CDR3 is TGTGCCAGCAGTTCTACAGGGCATCGGGAGCAGTACTTC.

This clone occurred once. This rearrangement joins TRBV4-1 to TRBJ1-6, with 9 bases fitting TRBD1. This CDR3 has 14 residues. V shed 4 bases, J shed 8 bases, and the junction held 3 bases outside the gene matches. Germline CDR1 is MGHRA and CDR2 is YSYEKL. The CDR3 bases are TGCGCCAGCAGCCGGGGACAGGGTTATTCACCCCTCCACTTT. This codes for CASSRGQGYSPLHF.

The rearrangement joins TRBV5-8 to TRBJ1-4; D call uncertain. Trimming stripped 0 bases from V and 8 bases from J, with 14 bases between. Germline values: CDR1 SGHTS, CDR2 YDEGEE. This CDR3 contains 15 residues. The CDR3 coding sequence is TGTGCCAGCAGCTTGGGAGTCCGGGGAATAGAAAAACTGTTTTTT. It translates to CASSLGVRGIEKLFF.

This chain connects TRBV5-5 to TRBJ2-2, with TRBD2 matching 11 bases. Germline assignment: CDR1 SGHKS and CDR2 YYEKEE (reference sequence). Trimming cost V 4 bases and J 3 bases; bases outside gene matches: 2. This CDR3 is built from 15 residues. The CDR3 bases are TGTGCCAGCAGCAAACTAGCGGGAGACACCGGGGAGCTGTTTTTT. As protein: CASSKLAGDTGELFF. Drawing the rest from reference TRBV5-5 and TRBJ2-2, the complete variable domain is DAGVTQSPTHLIKTRGQQVTLRCSPISGHKSVSWYQQVLGQGPQFIFQYYEKEERGRGNFPDRFSARQFPNYSSELNVNALLLGDSALYLCASSKLAGDTGELFFGEGSRLTVL.

The V gene is TRBV7-2, the J gene TRBJ2-7, with a weak D call TRBD2 (5 bases). Trimming shortened V by 2 bases and J by 0 bases, and 14 bases separated the two germline ends. This CDR3 comprises 16 residues. Germline V gives CDR1 SGHTA, CDR2 FQGNSA. The CDR3 protein is CASSLSAGPLSYEQYF. For the CDR3, the DNA is TGTGCCAGCAGCTTATCGGCGGGTCCCCTCTCCTACGAGCAGTACTTC.

This clone was seen just once. The J gene is TRBJ2-1, the V gene TRBV10-3; 7 positions agree with TRBD2. Germline V gene sequence: CDR1 ENHRY, CDR2 SYGVKD. The CDR3 is 14 residues long. The ends lost 8 bases at V and 6 bases at J; junction bases unmatched: 10. The CDR3 DNA sequence: TGTGCCATCGGTACGCGACTAGCAGGCAATGAGCAGTTCTTC. It translates to CAIGTRLAGNEQFF.

This clone occurred once. This chain connects TRBV5-1 to TRBJ2-7; 7 bases agree with TRBD2. In germline, CDR1 is SGHRS, CDR2 YFSETQ. This CDR3 is built from 17 residues. The V and J ends lost 4 bases and 4 bases, in that order; junction bases with no gene match: 17. The CDR3 loop is CASSGGVPTRFRYEQYV. CDR3 nucleotide sequence: TGCGCCAGCAGCGGGGGGGTACCGACCCGATTCAGGTACGAGCAGTACGTC.

The gene calls are TRBV19 and TRBJ2-3, with a tentative D call TRBD1 (6 bases). This CDR3 spans 14 amino acids. Trimming left V 6 bases short and J 0 bases short, with 10 bases between. CDR1 and CDR2 from the germline V gene are LNHDA and SQIVND (reference sequence). The DNA of the CDR3 is TGTGCCAGTAGCTCAGACAGGAGCACAGATACGCAGTATTTT. The encoded protein is CASSSDRSTDTQYF.

Written as DNA, the CDR3 is TGTGCCAGCAGTCCCGGGACAGGGGGTGAGACCCAGTACTTC. Translation: CASSPGTGGETQYF. The V and J genes are TRBV14 and TRBJ2-5; 11 nucleotides match TRBD1. There are 14 residues in the CDR3. V shed 6 bases, J shed 5 bases, and the junction held 5 bases outside the gene matches. CDR1 SGHDN and CDR2 FVKESK come from the germline V gene.

The V call is TRBV2, the J call TRBJ2-3, with 10 bases lining up with TRBD2. This CDR3 contains 16 residues. Per the germline V gene, CDR1 is SNHLY and CDR2 is FYNNEI. Trimming cost V 8 bases and J 6 bases; bases outside gene matches: 14. The CDR3 loop reads CASLFGAGGPGDTQYF. DNA for the CDR3: TGTGCCAGCCTTTTTGGAGCGGGGGGGCCAGGGGATACGCAGTATTTT. Looking up the rest from reference TRBV2 and TRBJ2-3 gives the full variable domain: EPEVTQTPSHQVTQMGQEVILRCVPISNHLYFYWYRQILGQKVEFLVSFYNNEISEKSEIFDDQFSVERPDGSNFTLKIRSTKLEDSAMYFCASLFGAGGPGDTQYFGPGTRLTVL.

The V and J genes are TRBV6-2 or TRBV6-3 and TRBJ2-7, with TRBD2 matching 8 bases. Per the germline V gene, CDR1 is MNHEY and CDR2 is SVGEGT. The CDR3 is 15 amino acids. Unmatched junction bases numbered 10, after V lost 2 bases and J lost 7 bases. This CDR3 reads CASSYGIAGTVEQYF. Here the CDR3 DNA reads TGTGCCAGCAGTTACGGAATAGCGGGGACGGTGGAGCAGTACTTC.

This chain links TRBV27 with TRBJ2-1, with 8 bases matching TRBD2. The germline gives CDR1 MNHEY, CDR2 SMNVEV (reference sequence). Trimming cost V 7 bases and J 1 base; bases outside gene matches: 15. The CDR3 spans 18 residues. The CDR3 is CASTAVERGTLSYNEQFF. CDR3 nucleotides: TGTGCCAGCACGGCGGTTGAGCGGGGGACTCTATCCTACAATGAGCAGTTCTTC.

The CDR3 nucleotides are TGTGCCAGCAGCTCCCCGGGACAGAGCTCCTACGAGCAGTACTTC. Its translation: CASSSPGQSSYEQYF. The chain uses TRBV5-5 and TRBJ2-7, with TRBD1 identical over 7 bases. This CDR3 comprises 15 residues. In germline, CDR1 is SGHKS, CDR2 YYEKEE (reference sequence). Trimming removed 3 bases from V and 0 bases from J; junction bases left unmatched: 6.

The J gene is TRBJ2-5, the V gene TRBV5-1; 10 nucleotides line up with TRBD2. Germline V lookup: CDR1 SGHRS, CDR2 YFSETQ. Losses at the gene ends were 4 bases for V and 0 bases for J; bases not matched to a gene: 12. CDR3 length equals 18 residues. In nucleotides, the CDR3 is TGCGCCAGCAGCGCTTCCGGAAGCGGGGGGGGATACCAAGAGACCCAGTACTTC. It translates to CASSASGSGGGYQETQYF.

The V and J genes are TRBV11-2 and TRBJ1-5, with a possible D match to TRBD1 (5 bases). CDR3 size: 13 residues. Trimming pared 5 bases from V and 4 bases from J, leaving 9 bases between. The V gene's germline CDR1 is SGHAT and CDR2 FQNNGV. CDR3 sequence: CASSAGGNQPQHF. The CDR3 DNA reads as TGTGCCAGCAGCGCTGGGGGGAATCAGCCCCAGCATTTT. Combining the CDR3 with reference TRBV11-2 and TRBJ1-5 gives the whole variable domain EAGVAQSPRYKIIEKRQSVAFWCNPISGHATLYWYQQILGQGPKLLIQFQNNGVVDDSQLPKDRFSAERLKGVDSTLKIQPAKLEDSAVYLCASSAGGNQPQHFGDGTRLSIL.

This chain links TRBV6-5 with TRBJ2-7; tentative D call: TRBD1 (6 bases). V lost 6 bases and J 5 bases, leaving 14 bases between the germline ends. Germline V gene data show CDR1 as MNHEY and CDR2 as SVGAGI. The CDR3 contains 13 residues. The CDR3 bases are TGTGCCAGCAGCGTTACAGGGTACAACGAGCAGTACTTC. It yields the protein CASSVTGYNEQYF.

Worth noting for this clone: Relative to the germline gene, one junction end is altered; a read error may explain this. The V gene is TRBV7-9, the J gene TRBJ2-1, with unresolved D. The V gene's germline CDR1 is SEHNR and CDR2 FQNEAQ (reference sequence). CDR3 length: 11 residues. The CDR3 region is CASSPYDEQFF. CDR3 sequence (DNA): TGTGCCAGCAGCCCCTACGATGAGCAGTTCTTC.

The chain uses TRBV5-8 and TRBJ2-7; 10 bases map to TRBD1. Germline trimming cut 0 bases from V and 7 bases from J; bases unmatched to any gene: 7. From germline, CDR1 is SGHTS and CDR2 YDEGEE. The CDR3 length is 15 residues. The CDR3 region has the DNA TGTGCCAGCAGCTTGGGGAGACAGGGGGCTGAGGAGCAGTACTTC. Its protein product is CASSLGRQGAEEQYF. Looking up the rest from reference TRBV5-8 and TRBJ2-7 gives the full variable domain: EAGVTQSPTHLIKTRGQQATLRCSPISGHTSVYWYQQALGLGLQFLLWYDEGEERNRGNFPPRFSGRQFPNYSSELNVNALELEDSALYLCASSLGRQGAEEQYFGPGTRLTVT.

The J gene is TRBJ2-2, the V gene TRBV4-1; D perhaps matches TRBD2 (6 bases). The germline gives CDR1 MGHRA, CDR2 YSYEKL. V dropped 0 bases and J dropped 12 bases, with 17 bases sitting between them. CDR3 length equals 15 residues. For the CDR3, the DNA is TGCGCCAGCAGCCAAGACCAGGTGGCGGGGCCTCAGCTGTTTTTT. This encodes CASSQDQVAGPQLFF.

The chain uses TRBV5-5 and TRBJ2-1; 9 bases are shared with TRBD1. The germline V gene encodes CDR1 SGHKS and CDR2 YYEKEE (reference sequence). With 0 bases clipped from V and 7 bases from J, the junction kept 5 bases outside the gene matches. The CDR3 loop spans 15 amino acids. The CDR3 DNA is TGTGCCAGCAGCTTGGACAGGGGGCGAATTAATGAGCAGTTCTTC. This encodes CASSLDRGRINEQFF.

V usage is TRBV6-5 and J usage is TRBJ1-6; tentatively, D is TRBD1 (5 bases). In germline, CDR1 is MNHEY, CDR2 SVGAGI. V was clipped by 8 bases and J by 8 bases, with 7 bases between them. CDR3 length equals 11 residues. The CDR3 nucleotides are TGTGCCAGCGAGACAGATTCACCCCTCCACTTT. Its protein is CASETDSPLHF.

The chain joins TRBV6-5 to TRBJ1-2; the match to TRBD1 covers 10 bases. The ends lost 7 bases at V and 2 bases at J; junction bases unmatched: 4. There are 14 residues in the CDR3. Germline assignment: CDR1 MNHEY and CDR2 SVGAGI. CDR3 residues: CASTPDRGNYGYTF. The CDR3 coding sequence is TGTGCCAGCACCCCGGACAGGGGGAACTATGGCTACACCTTC.